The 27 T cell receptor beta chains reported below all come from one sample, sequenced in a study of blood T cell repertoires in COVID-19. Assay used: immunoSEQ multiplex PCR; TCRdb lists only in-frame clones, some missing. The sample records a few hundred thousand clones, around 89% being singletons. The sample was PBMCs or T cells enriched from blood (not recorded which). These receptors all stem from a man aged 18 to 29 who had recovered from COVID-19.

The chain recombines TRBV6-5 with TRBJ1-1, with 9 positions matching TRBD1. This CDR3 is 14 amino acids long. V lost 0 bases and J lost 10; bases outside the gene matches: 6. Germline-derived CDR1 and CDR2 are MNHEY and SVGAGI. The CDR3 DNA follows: TGTGCCAGCAGTTACTCGATGGGACAGGGTAGAGCTTTCTTT. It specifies CASSYSMGQGRAFF.

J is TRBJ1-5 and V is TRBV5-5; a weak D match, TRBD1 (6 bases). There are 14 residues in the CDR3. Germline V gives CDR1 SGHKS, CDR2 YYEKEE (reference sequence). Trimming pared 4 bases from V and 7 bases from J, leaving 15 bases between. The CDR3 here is CASSAITGTQPQHF. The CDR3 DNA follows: TGTGCCAGCAGCGCGATTACAGGGACGCAGCCCCAGCATTTT.

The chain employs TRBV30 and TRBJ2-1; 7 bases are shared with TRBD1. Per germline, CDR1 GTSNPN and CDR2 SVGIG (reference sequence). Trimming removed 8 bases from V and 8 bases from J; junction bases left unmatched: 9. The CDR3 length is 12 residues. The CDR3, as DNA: TGTGCCGCGCGACGGCAGGGGGATGAGCAGTTCTTC. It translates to CAARRQGDEQFF.

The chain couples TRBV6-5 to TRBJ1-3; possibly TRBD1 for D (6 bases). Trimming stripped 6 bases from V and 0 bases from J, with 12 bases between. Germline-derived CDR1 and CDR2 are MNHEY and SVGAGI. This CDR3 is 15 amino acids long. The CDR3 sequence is CASRGTFFSGNTIYF. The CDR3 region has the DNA TGTGCCAGCAGGGGGACATTTTTCTCTGGAAACACCATATATTTT.

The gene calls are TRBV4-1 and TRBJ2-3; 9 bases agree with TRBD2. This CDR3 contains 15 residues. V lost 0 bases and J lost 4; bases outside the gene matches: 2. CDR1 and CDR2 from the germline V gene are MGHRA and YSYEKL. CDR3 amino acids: CASSQERGGPDTQYF. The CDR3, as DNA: TGCGCCAGCAGCCAAGAGCGGGGGGGCCCAGATACGCAGTATTTT.

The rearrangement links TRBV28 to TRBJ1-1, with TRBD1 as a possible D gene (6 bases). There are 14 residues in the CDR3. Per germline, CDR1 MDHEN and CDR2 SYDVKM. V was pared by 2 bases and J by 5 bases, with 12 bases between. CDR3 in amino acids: CASSLIRGRTEAFF. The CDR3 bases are TGTGCCAGCAGTTTAATCAGGGGTCGGACTGAAGCTTTCTTT.

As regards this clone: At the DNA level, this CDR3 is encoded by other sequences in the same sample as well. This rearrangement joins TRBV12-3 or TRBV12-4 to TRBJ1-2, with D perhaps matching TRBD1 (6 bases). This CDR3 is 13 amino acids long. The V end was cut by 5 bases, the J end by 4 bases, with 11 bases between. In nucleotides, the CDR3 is TGTGCCAGCAGTCAACAGGGTGGCTATGGCTACACCTTC. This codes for CASSQQGGYGYTF.

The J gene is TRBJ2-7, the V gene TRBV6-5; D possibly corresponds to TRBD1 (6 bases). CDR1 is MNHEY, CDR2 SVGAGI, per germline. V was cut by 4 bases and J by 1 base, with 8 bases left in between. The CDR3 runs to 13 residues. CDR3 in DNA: TGTGCCAGCAGTTCGGACAGTTCCTACGAGCAGTACTTC. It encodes CASSSDSSYEQYF.

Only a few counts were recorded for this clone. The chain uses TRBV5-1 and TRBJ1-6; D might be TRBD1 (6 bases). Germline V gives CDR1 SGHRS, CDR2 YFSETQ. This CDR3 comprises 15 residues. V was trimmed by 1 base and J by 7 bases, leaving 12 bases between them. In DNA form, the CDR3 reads TGCGCCAGCAGCTTGTACGGGGGGCTGAATTCACCCCTCCACTTT. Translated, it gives CASSLYGGLNSPLHF. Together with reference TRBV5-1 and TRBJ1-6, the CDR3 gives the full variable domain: KAGVTQTPRYLIKTRGQQVTLSCSPISGHRSVSWYQQTPGQGLQFLFEYFSETQRNKGNFPGRFSGRQFSNSRSEMNVSTLELGDSALYLCASSLYGGLNSPLHFGNGTRLTVT.

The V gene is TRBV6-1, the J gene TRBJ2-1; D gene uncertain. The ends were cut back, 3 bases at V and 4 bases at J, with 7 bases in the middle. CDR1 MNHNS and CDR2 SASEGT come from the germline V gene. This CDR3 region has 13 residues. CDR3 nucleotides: TGTGCCAGCAGTGATTCTAATTACAATGAGCAGTTCTTC. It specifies CASSDSNYNEQFF.

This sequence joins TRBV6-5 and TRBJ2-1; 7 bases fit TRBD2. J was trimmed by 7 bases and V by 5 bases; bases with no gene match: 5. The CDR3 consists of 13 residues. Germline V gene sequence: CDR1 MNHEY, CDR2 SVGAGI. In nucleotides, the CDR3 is TGTGCCAGCAGTCCCGGGGGGACTAATGAGCAGTTCTTC. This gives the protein CASSPGGTNEQFF.

The CDR3 is CASSQQDRGQSIYF. CDR3 nucleotides: TGCGCCAGCAGCCAACAGGACAGGGGGCAGTCCATATATTTT. J is TRBJ1-3 and V is TRBV4-1, with 11 positions matching TRBD1. The CDR3 sequence is 14 residues long. Germline V gives CDR1 MGHRA, CDR2 YSYEKL. After removal of 2 bases from V and 11 bases from J, the junction contained 5 bases not matched to a gene.

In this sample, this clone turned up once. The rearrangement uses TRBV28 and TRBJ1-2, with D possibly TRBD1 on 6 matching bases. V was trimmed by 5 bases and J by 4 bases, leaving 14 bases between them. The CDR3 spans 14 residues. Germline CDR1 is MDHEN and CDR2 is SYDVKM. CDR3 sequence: CASSAGAPSYGYTF. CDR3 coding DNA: TGTGCCAGCAGTGCGGGGGCCCCTTCCTATGGCTACACCTTC.

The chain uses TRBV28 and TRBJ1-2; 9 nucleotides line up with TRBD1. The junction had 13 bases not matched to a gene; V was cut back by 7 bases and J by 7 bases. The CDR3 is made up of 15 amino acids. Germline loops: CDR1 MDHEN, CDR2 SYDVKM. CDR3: CASNTPTGQGRGYTF. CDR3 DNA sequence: TGTGCCAGCAACACTCCTACGGGACAGGGTCGTGGCTACACCTTC.

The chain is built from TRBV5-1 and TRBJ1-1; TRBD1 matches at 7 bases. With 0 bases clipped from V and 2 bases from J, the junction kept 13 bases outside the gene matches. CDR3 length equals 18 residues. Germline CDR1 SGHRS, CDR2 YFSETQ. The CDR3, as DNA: TGCGCCAGCAGCTTGGGGGGTTACAACAGGGGCGGAAACACTGAAGCTTTCTTT. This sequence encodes CASSLGGYNRGGNTEAFF.

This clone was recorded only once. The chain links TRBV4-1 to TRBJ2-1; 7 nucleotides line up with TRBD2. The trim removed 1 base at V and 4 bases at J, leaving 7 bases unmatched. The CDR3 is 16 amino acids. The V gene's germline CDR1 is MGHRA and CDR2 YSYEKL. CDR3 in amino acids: CASSQVGLAVYNEQFF. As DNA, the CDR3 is TGCGCCAGCAGCCAAGTCGGGCTAGCGGTTTACAATGAGCAGTTCTTC.

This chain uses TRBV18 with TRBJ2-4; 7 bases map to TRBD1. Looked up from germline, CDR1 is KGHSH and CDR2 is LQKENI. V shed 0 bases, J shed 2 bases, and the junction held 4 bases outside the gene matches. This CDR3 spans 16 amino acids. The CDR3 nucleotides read TGTGCCAGCTCACCACCCGGCAGGGGGACCAAAAACATTCAGTACTTC. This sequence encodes CASSPPGRGTKNIQYF.

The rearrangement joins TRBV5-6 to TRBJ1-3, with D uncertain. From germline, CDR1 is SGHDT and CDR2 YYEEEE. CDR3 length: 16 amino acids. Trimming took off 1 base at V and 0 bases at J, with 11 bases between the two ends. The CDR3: CASSLTVLISGNTIYF. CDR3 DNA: TGTGCCAGCAGCTTGACAGTTCTTATCTCTGGAAACACCATATATTTT.

The CDR3 DNA follows: TGCAGCGTCGCACAGGGGGGCACCGGGGAGCTGTTTTTT. Amino acids: CSVAQGGTGELFF. The V call is TRBV29-1, the J call TRBJ2-2, with TRBD1 matching over 8 bases. V lost 6 bases, J lost 4 bases, and 4 bases stayed unmatched. The CDR3 consists of 13 residues. Germline CDR1 SQVTM, CDR2 ANQGSEA.

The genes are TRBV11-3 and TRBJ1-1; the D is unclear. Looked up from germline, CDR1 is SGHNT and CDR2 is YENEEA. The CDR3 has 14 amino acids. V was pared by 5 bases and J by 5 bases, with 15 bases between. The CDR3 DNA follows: TGTGCCAGCAGCCCTACTCAGAGGGAAACTGAAGCTTTCTTT. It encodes CASSPTQRETEAFF.

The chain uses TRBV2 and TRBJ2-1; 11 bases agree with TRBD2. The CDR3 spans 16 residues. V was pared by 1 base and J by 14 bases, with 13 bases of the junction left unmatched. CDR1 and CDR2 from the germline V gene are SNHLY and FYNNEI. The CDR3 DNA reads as TGTGCCAGCAGTGAAGGAGGGGCTAGCGGGGGGACCTCGGAGTTCTTC. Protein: CASSEGGASGGTSEFF.

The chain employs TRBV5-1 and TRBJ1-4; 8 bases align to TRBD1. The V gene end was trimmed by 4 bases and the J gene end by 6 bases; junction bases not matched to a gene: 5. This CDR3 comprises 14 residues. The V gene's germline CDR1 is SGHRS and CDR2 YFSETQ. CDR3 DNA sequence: TGCGCCAGCAGCACGACAGGGGTGGATGAAAAACTGTTTTTT. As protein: CASSTTGVDEKLFF.

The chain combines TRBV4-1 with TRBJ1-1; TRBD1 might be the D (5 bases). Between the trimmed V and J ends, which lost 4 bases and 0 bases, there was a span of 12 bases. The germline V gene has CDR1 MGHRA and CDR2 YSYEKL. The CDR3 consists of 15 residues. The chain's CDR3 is CASSLNQGLNTEAFF. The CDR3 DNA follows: TGCGCCAGCAGCCTCAATCAGGGCCTGAACACTGAAGCTTTCTTT.

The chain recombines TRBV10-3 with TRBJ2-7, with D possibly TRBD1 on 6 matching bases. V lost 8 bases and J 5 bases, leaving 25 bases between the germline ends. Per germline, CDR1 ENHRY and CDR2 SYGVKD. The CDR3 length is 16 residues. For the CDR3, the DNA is TGTGCCATCGGCAAACTCCCACCAGGGGAAAAAGACGAGCAGTACTTC. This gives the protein CAIGKLPPGEKDEQYF.

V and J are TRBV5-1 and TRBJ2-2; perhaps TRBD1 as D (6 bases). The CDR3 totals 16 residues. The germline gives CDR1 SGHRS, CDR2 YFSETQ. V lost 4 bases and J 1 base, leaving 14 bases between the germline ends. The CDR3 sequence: CASSRVLGQNTGELFF. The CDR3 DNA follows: TGCGCCAGCAGCCGTGTCTTGGGACAGAACACCGGGGAGCTGTTTTTT.

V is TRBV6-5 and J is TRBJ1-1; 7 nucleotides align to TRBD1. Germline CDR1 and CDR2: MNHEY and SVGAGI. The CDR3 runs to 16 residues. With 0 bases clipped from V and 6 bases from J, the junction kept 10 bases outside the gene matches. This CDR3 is CASSYSRLRQGAEAFF. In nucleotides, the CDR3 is TGTGCCAGCAGTTACTCGCGCTTGCGGCAGGGGGCTGAAGCTTTCTTT.

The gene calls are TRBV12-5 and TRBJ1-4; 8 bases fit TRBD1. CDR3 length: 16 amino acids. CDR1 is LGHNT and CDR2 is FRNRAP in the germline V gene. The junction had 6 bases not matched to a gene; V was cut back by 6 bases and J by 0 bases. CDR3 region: CASGSGTGATNEKLFF. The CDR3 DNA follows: TGTGCTAGTGGCTCCGGGACAGGAGCAACTAATGAAAAACTGTTTTTT.